This record concerns one TCR beta chain sequence. The data were obtained in a study of blood T cell repertoires in COVID-19. Study at large: The analysed material was cDNA or gDNA that came from T cells, B-cell-depleted T cells, or PBMCs.

The protocol was immunoSEQ multiplex PCR, while the TCRdb copy is restricted to in-frame clones and leaves out a portion. The sample includes about 150,000 clones, about 85% of them seen just once. Germline CDR1 and CDR2: SGHDN and FVKESK. The CDR3 covers 14 residues. J lost 6 bases, V lost 7 bases, and 10 bases had no gene match. Sequencing was performed on peripheral blood. The clonotype was recovered from a man between 60 and 75 years old with COVID-19, enrolled during active disease. The V gene is TRBV14, the J gene TRBJ1-1; TRBD1 aligns across 8 bases. This CDR3 reads CASTRDRGNAEAFF. CDR3 DNA sequence: TGTGCCAGCACTCGCGACAGGGGAAACGCTGAAGCTTTCTTT.